The 24 T cell receptor beta chains presented below share a single source sample, sequenced in a study of blood T cell repertoires in COVID-19. TCRdb keeps only in-frame clones here, not all; method: immunoSEQ multiplex PCR. This sample has 300,000 to 350,000 clones, with 80% to 90% found just once. Material: PBMCs or T cells enriched from blood (not recorded which). The receptors were sampled from a man aged 25 to 40 who had recovered from COVID-19.

This chain uses TRBV10-3 with TRBJ2-3; D perhaps matches TRBD2 (5 bases). V was pared by 10 bases and J by 3 bases, with 11 bases between. CDR3 length equals 12 residues. The germline V gene has CDR1 ENHRY and CDR2 SYGVKD. The CDR3 here is CATYGETDTQYF. CDR3 nucleotide sequence: TGTGCCACCTACGGGGAAACAGATACGCAGTATTTT.

The chain is built from TRBV2 and TRBJ1-4; TRBD1 matches 8 bases. The CDR3 extends over 18 amino acids. In germline, CDR1 is SNHLY, CDR2 FYNNEI. With V trimmed by 4 bases and J by 0 bases, 10 bases remained unmatched. The CDR3 region is CASSGLQGGYATNEKLFF. In DNA, the CDR3 is TGTGCCAGCAGTGGGCTACAGGGGGGATATGCAACTAATGAAAAACTGTTTTTT.

This sequence joins TRBV5-1 and TRBJ2-3, with TRBD1 identical over 8 bases. CDR1 is SGHRS, CDR2 YFSETQ, per germline. The length of the CDR3 is 16 residues. The ends lost 0 bases at V and 5 bases at J; junction bases unmatched: 8. The CDR3 loop reads CASSLVGRGRIDTQYF. The CDR3 DNA follows: TGCGCCAGCAGCTTGGTTGGCAGGGGGCGGATAGATACGCAGTATTTT.

The V and J genes are TRBV7-9 and TRBJ1-6; 11 bases agree with TRBD1. The V gene's germline CDR1 is SEHNR and CDR2 FQNEAQ (reference sequence). The junction had 6 bases not matched to a gene; V was cut back by 4 bases and J by 10 bases. The CDR3 has 15 residues. As DNA, the CDR3 is TGTGCCAGCAGCTCCGGACAGGGGGCTCGGTCACCCCTCCACTTT. Translation gives CASSSGQGARSPLHF.

Written as DNA, the CDR3 is TGTGCCAGCAGTCGTTCCTCGGGACTGCAAAATTCACCCCTCCACTTT. Residues: CASSRSSGLQNSPLHF. This rearrangement joins TRBV28 to TRBJ1-6, with D possibly being TRBD1 (5 bases). V was pared by 5 bases and J by 7 bases, with 18 bases between. The CDR3 contains 16 residues. CDR1 and CDR2 (germline): MDHEN, SYDVKM.

This chain connects TRBV7-9 to TRBJ2-1, with TRBD2 identical over 9 bases. This CDR3 is 17 amino acids long. After removal of 5 bases from V and 9 bases from J, the junction contained 17 bases not matched to a gene. Germline V gives CDR1 SEHNR, CDR2 FQNEAQ (reference sequence). The CDR3, as DNA: TGTGCCAGCAGCCGCCGGCTGTTGGGGCGGGGGGGCAGTGAGCAGTTCTTC. It codes for CASSRRLLGRGGSEQFF.

The chain combines TRBV7-2 with TRBJ1-3, with TRBD1 identical over 7 bases. Germline V gene data show CDR1 as SGHTA and CDR2 as FQGNSA. The ends lost 4 bases at V and 2 bases at J; junction bases unmatched: 8. The CDR3 has 16 residues. As DNA, the CDR3 is TGTGCCAGCAGCTCCGGGACAGAAGGGGCTGGAAACACCATATATTTT. Protein: CASSSGTEGAGNTIYF. Looking up the rest from reference TRBV7-2 and TRBJ1-3 gives the full variable domain: GAGVSQSPSNKVTEKGKDVELRCDPISGHTALYWYRQSLGQGLEFLIYFQGNSAPDKSGLPSDRFSAERTGGSVSTLTIQRTQQEDSAVYLCASSSGTEGAGNTIYFGEGSWLTVV.

CDR3 in DNA: TGTGCCAGTAGTCCGTCTGGGACAGAAAGAAACACCATATATTTT. This codes for CASSPSGTERNTIYF. This chain joins TRBV19 and TRBJ1-3; 7 nucleotides match TRBD1. Germline values: CDR1 LNHDA, CDR2 SQIVND (reference sequence). Unmatched junction bases numbered 9, after V lost 5 bases and J lost 5 bases. The CDR3 consists of 15 residues.

The gene calls are TRBV27 and TRBJ2-1, with TRBD2 matching 7 bases. The germline V gene has CDR1 MNHEY and CDR2 SMNVEV (reference sequence). This CDR3 contains 16 residues. Trimming removed 2 bases from V and 5 bases from J; junction bases left unmatched: 9. CDR3 in amino acids: CASSLIGGEEDNEQFF. Here the CDR3 DNA reads TGTGCCAGCAGTTTAATTGGGGGGGAGGAGGACAATGAGCAGTTCTTC.

The rearrangement links TRBV19 to TRBJ1-2; 11 bases map to TRBD1. The CDR3 consists of 16 residues. V dropped 7 bases and J dropped 8; count of bases not matched to a gene: 15. Germline V gene lookup returns CDR1 LNHDA and CDR2 SQIVND (reference sequence). The CDR3 loop reads CASTPGQGAHELGYTF. CDR3 nucleotides: TGTGCCAGTACCCCCGGACAGGGGGCCCACGAGCTGGGCTACACCTTC. The variable domain in full, with the rest retrieved from reference TRBV19 and TRBJ1-2, is DGGITQSPKYLFRKEGQNVTLSCEQNLNHDAMYWYRQDPGQGLRLIYYSQIVNDFQKGDIAEGYSVSREKKESFPLTVTSAQKNPTAFYLCASTPGQGAHELGYTFGSGTRLTVV.

The gene calls are TRBV4-2 and TRBJ2-5; 8 bases fit TRBD2. The junction had 9 bases not matched to a gene; V was cut back by 1 base and J by 5 bases. Germline V CDR1 and CDR2: LGHNA, YNFKEQ. The CDR3 spans 16 residues. The CDR3 DNA reads TGTGCCAGCAGCCAAGGATCCAGCCGGGGGGGGGAGACCCAGTACTTC. It translates to CASSQGSSRGGETQYF.

The chain employs TRBV6-5 and TRBJ1-5; D is unresolved. V shed 8 bases and J shed 3 bases, with 11 bases lying between them. CDR3 length equals 13 residues. Germline V gives CDR1 MNHEY, CDR2 SVGAGI. The CDR3 sequence is CASERELNQPQHF. As DNA, the CDR3 is TGTGCCAGCGAGAGGGAACTCAATCAGCCCCAGCATTTT.

The chain couples TRBV7-8 to TRBJ2-3, with 7 bases fitting TRBD2. The V and J ends lost 3 bases and 5 bases, in that order; junction bases with no gene match: 8. Per germline, CDR1 SGHVS and CDR2 FQNEAQ. This CDR3 comprises 15 residues. CDR3 sequence: CASSFSGRRVDTQYF. Written as DNA, the CDR3 is TGTGCCAGCAGCTTTAGCGGGCGCCGGGTAGATACGCAGTATTTT.

The chain recombines TRBV12-3 or TRBV12-4 with TRBJ1-6, with D unresolved. The CDR3 loop spans 12 amino acids. V was trimmed by 7 bases and J by 8 bases, leaving 9 bases between them. The CDR3 nucleotides read TGTGCCAGCACCAGACGGGATTCACCCCTCCACTTT. Translation gives CASTRRDSPLHF.

The genes are TRBV28 and TRBJ2-6; D unresolved. V was clipped by 2 bases and J by 2 bases, with 16 bases between them. Germline V lookup: CDR1 MDHEN, CDR2 SYDVKM. The CDR3 runs to 18 residues. CDR3 residues: CASSLRLGRPTGANVLTF. The CDR3 coding sequence is TGTGCCAGCAGTTTAAGGTTGGGCCGACCCACTGGGGCCAACGTCCTGACTTTC. Based on the CDR3 plus reference TRBV28 and TRBJ2-6, the full variable domain is DVKVTQSSRYLVKRTGEKVFLECVQDMDHENMFWYRQDPGLGLRLIYFSYDVKMKEKGDIPEGYSVSREKKERFSLILESASTNQTSMYLCASSLRLGRPTGANVLTFGAGSRLTVL.

The J gene is TRBJ1-5, the V gene TRBV19; no clear D gene. Germline CDR1 is LNHDA and CDR2 is SQIVND (reference sequence). The CDR3 covers 14 residues. The germline V and J ends were trimmed by 4 bases and 3 bases, with 10 bases remaining between them. The CDR3 sequence: CASSKSLANQPQHF. CDR3 in DNA: TGTGCCAGTAGTAAGAGCTTAGCCAATCAGCCCCAGCATTTT. The variable domain in full, completed from reference TRBV19 and TRBJ1-5, reads DGGITQSPKYLFRKEGQNVTLSCEQNLNHDAMYWYRQDPGQGLRLIYYSQIVNDFQKGDIAEGYSVSREKKESFPLTVTSAQKNPTAFYLCASSKSLANQPQHFGDGTRLSIL.

This clone has a single count. The chain carries TRBV7-6 and TRBJ2-7, with 8 bases lining up with TRBD2. J was trimmed by 3 bases and V by 2 bases; bases with no gene match: 15. The CDR3 extends over 18 amino acids. CDR1 is SGHVS, CDR2 FNYEAQ, per germline. The CDR3 is CASSLRGFPGGRIYEQYF. The CDR3 nucleotides are TGTGCCAGCAGCTTACGCGGGTTTCCGGGGGGGAGGATCTACGAGCAGTACTTC.

The V call is TRBV10-3, the J call TRBJ2-7; TRBD2 agrees at 7 bases. The CDR3 contains 14 residues. Germline assignment: CDR1 ENHRY and CDR2 SYGVKD. The V segment lost 5 bases and the J segment 7 bases; nucleotides outside the gene matches: 11. The CDR3 DNA sequence: TGTGCCATCAGTCTCCGTCCGGGGGGTGGGGAGCAGTACTTC. This gives the protein CAISLRPGGGEQYF.

The chain recombines TRBV7-9 with TRBJ2-1, with TRBD1 identical over 8 bases. The germline V gene has CDR1 SEHNR and CDR2 FQNEAQ (reference sequence). This CDR3 has 15 residues. With V trimmed by 5 bases and J by 2 bases, 5 bases remained unmatched. The CDR3 sequence is CASSLRDRPYNEQFF. CDR3 coding DNA: TGTGCCAGCAGCCTACGGGACAGGCCCTACAATGAGCAGTTCTTC.

The rearrangement joins TRBV20-1 to TRBJ2-7; D unresolved. The CDR3 sequence is 13 residues long. V was clipped by 3 bases and J by 0 bases, with 9 bases between them. The germline V gene encodes CDR1 DFQATT and CDR2 SNEGSKA (reference sequence). The CDR3: CSASFQASYEQYF. CDR3 coding DNA: TGCAGTGCTAGTTTTCAGGCCTCCTACGAGCAGTACTTC.

This clone was recorded only once. The genes are TRBV20-1 and TRBJ2-3; D possibly corresponds to TRBD1 (5 bases). The CDR3 has 11 amino acids. Trimming took 5 bases from V and 6 from J, leaving 9 bases between them. Germline V gene lookup returns CDR1 DFQATT and CDR2 SNEGSKA (reference sequence). This CDR3 is CSASQVDTQYF. In DNA, the CDR3 is TGCAGTGCTTCACAGGTCGATACGCAGTATTTT.

The V and J genes are TRBV18 and TRBJ2-2; D is unclear. The V gene's germline CDR1 is KGHSH and CDR2 LQKENI. This CDR3 comprises 15 residues. Trimming removed 6 bases from V and 4 bases from J, with 15 bases in between. Here the CDR3 reads CASSPLDFGTGELFF. The DNA of the CDR3 is TGTGCCAGCTCCCCGCTAGACTTTGGCACCGGGGAGCTGTTTTTT.

The rearrangement joins TRBV5-1 to TRBJ1-6; D gene unclear. Germline values: CDR1 SGHRS, CDR2 YFSETQ. Deletions cut 0 bases from V and 6 bases from J, with 7 bases between. This CDR3 region has 14 residues. CDR3 DNA: TGCGCCAGCAGCTTGGGAGGGTCTAATTCACCCCTCCACTTT. Translating it yields CASSLGGSNSPLHF.

The chain is built from TRBV7-9 and TRBJ2-1; D unresolved. V lost 0 bases and J lost 1, with 4 bases in between. The V gene's germline CDR1 is SEHNR and CDR2 FQNEAQ (reference sequence). The CDR3 runs to 14 residues. The CDR3 sequence: CASSLATSYNEQFF. The DNA of the CDR3 is TGTGCCAGCAGCTTAGCTACTTCCTACAATGAGCAGTTCTTC.